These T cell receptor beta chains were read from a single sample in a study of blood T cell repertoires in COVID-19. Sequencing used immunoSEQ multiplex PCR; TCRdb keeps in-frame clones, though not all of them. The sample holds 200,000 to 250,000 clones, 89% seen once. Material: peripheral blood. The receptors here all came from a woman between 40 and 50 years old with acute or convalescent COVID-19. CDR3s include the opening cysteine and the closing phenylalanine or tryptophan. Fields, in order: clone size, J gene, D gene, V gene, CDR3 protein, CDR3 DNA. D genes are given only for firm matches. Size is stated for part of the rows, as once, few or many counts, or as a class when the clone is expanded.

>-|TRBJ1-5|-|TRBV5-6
CASSLGSGVSNQPQHF
TGTGCCAGCAGCTTGGGGTCAGGGGTTAGCAATCAGCCCCAGCATTTT
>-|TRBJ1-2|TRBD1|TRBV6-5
CASRPTGAYGYTF
TGTGCCAGCAGACCTACAGGGGCCTATGGCTACACCTTC
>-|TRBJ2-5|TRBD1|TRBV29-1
CSVVKGAQETQYF
TGCAGCGTTGTCAAGGGGGCACAAGAGACCCAGTACTTC
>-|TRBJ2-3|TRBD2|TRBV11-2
CASSPLAGGTDTQYF
TGTGCCAGCAGCCCACTAGCGGGGGGCACAGATACGCAGTATTTT
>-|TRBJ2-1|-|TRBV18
CASSRLTGLSYNEQFF
TGTGCCAGCTCTCGCCTCACAGGGCTGTCCTACAATGAGCAGTTCTTC
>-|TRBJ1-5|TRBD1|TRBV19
CATRERDRGSRLSYLWQPQHF
TGTGCCACAAGGGAGCGGGACAGGGGTTCTCGGCTTTCATATCTGTGGCAGCCCCAGCATTTT
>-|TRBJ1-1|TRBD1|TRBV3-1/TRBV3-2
CASRKTGANTEAFF
TGTGCCAGCAGGAAGACAGGGGCGAACACTGAAGCTTTCTTT
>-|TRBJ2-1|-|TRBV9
CASSVGTLYNEQFF
TGTGCCAGCAGCGTCGGGACACTCTACAATGAGCAGTTCTTC
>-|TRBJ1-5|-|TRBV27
CASSPIVGNQPQHF
TGTGCCAGCAGTCCTATAGTGGGCAATCAGCCCCAGCATTTT
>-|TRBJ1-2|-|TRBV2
CASSEAQDFYGYTF
TGTGCCAGCAGTGAAGCGCAGGATTTCTATGGCTACACCTTC
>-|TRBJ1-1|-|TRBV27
CASSLYPGSTEAFF
TGTGCCAGCAGTTTATACCCAGGGTCCACTGAAGCTTTCTTT
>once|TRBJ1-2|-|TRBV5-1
CASKSVVEDYGYTF
TGCGCCAGCAAGAGCGTAGTCGAGGACTATGGCTACACCTTC
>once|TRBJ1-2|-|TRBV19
CASSSPPQGFPGYTF
TGTGCCAGTAGTTCCCCCCCCCAGGGGTTCCCTGGCTACACCTTC
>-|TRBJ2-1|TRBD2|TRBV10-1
CASSESGRNEQFF
TGCGCCAGCAGTGAGTCCGGGAGGAATGAGCAGTTCTTC
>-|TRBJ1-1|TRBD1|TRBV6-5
CASGGRQGEEAFF
TGTGCCAGCGGGGGCCGACAGGGCGAGGAAGCTTTCTTT
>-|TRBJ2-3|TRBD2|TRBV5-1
CASTPGGVSTDTQYF
TGCGCCAGCACCCCCGGGGGGGTAAGCACAGATACGCAGTATTTT
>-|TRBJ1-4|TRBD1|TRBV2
CASIGQGYEKLFF
TGTGCCAGCATCGGACAGGGCTATGAAAAACTGTTTTTT
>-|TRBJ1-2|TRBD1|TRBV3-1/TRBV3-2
CASSQDLLRDSGYTF
TGTGCCAGCAGCCAAGATCTACTTCGGGACAGTGGCTACACCTTC
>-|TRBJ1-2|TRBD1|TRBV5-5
CASSYRGGLDGYTF
TGTGCCAGCAGCTACAGGGGAGGTCTCGATGGCTACACCTTC
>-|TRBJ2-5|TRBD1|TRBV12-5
CASGRRGRETQYF
TGTGCTAGTGGCCGCAGGGGGCGAGAGACCCAGTACTTC
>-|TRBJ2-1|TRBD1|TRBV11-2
CASSFRTGTGGNNEQFF
TGTGCCAGCAGCTTCCGAACCGGGACAGGGGGGAATAATGAGCAGTTCTTC
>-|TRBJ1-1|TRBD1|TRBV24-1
CATSGDRVALGAFF
TGTGCCACCAGTGGGGACAGGGTTGCCCTAGGAGCTTTCTTT
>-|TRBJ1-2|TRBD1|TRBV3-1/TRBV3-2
CASSQGGTGAYGYTF
TGTGCCAGCAGCCAAGGGGGGACAGGAGCTTATGGCTACACCTTC
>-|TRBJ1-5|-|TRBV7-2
CASSLEAGNQPQHF
TGTGCCAGCAGCTTAGAGGCCGGGAATCAGCCCCAGCATTTT
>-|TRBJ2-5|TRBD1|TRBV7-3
CASSSQGAATQYF
TGTGCCAGCAGTTCACAGGGGGCCGCAACCCAGTACTTC
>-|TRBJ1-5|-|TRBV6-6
CASSKRGEGQPQHF
TGTGCCAGCAGTAAGCGGGGGGAGGGCCAGCCCCAGCATTTT
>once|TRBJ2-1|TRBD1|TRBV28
CASRLGQEPRNEQFF
TGTGCCAGCAGACTGGGACAGGAACCCAGGAATGAGCAGTTCTTC
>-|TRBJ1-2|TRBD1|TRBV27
CASSRTGNSNYGYTF
TGTGCCAGCAGTCGGACAGGGAACTCTAACTATGGCTACACCTTC
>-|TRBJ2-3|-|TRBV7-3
CASSPIAGMSDTQYF
TGTGCCAGCAGCCCCATTGCGGGGATGTCAGATACGCAGTATTTT
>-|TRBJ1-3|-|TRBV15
CATSRDPRNSGNTIYF
TGTGCCACCAGCAGAGATCCGCGTAACTCTGGAAACACCATATATTTT
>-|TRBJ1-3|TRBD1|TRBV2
CASRAGTGDSGNTIYF
TGTGCCAGCAGGGCCGGGACAGGAGACTCTGGAAACACCATATATTTT
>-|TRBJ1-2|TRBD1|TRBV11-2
CASMRALRGQATPSYTF
TGTGCCAGCATGAGGGCTCTTAGGGGACAGGCCACCCCCTCCTACACCTTC
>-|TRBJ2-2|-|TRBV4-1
CASSQPTRNTGELFF
TGCGCCAGCAGTCAACCGACAAGGAACACCGGGGAGCTGTTTTTT
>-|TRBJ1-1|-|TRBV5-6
CASSLRKGWEAFF
TGTGCCAGCAGCTTAAGAAAGGGGTGGGAAGCTTTCTTT
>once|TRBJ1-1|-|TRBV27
CASSLSIGARTEAFF
TGTGCCAGCAGTTTATCGATTGGGGCGAGGACTGAAGCTTTCTTT
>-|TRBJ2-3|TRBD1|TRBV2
CASSVGQGRTDTQYF
TGTGCCAGCAGTGTAGGACAGGGCCGCACAGATACGCAGTATTTT
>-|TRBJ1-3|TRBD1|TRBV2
CASSEYAPGQGYGNTIYF
TGTGCCAGCAGTGAATACGCCCCGGGACAGGGGTATGGAAACACCATATATTTT
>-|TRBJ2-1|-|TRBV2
CASSDQGWNEQFF
TGTGCCAGCAGTGATCAGGGGTGGAATGAGCAGTTCTTC
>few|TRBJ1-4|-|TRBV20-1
CSASPRAEKLFF
TGCAGTGCTAGTCCCAGGGCTGAGAAACTGTTTTTT
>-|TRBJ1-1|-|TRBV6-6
CASSSWRPPEAFF
TGTGCCAGCAGTTCCTGGAGGCCTCCCGAAGCTTTCTTT
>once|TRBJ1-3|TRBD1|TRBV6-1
CASSEAGGVGNTIYF
TGTGCCAGCAGTGAAGCAGGGGGCGTCGGAAACACCATATATTTT
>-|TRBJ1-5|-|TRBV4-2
CASSQDLANQPQHF
TGTGCCAGCAGCCAAGATCTAGCCAATCAGCCCCAGCATTTT
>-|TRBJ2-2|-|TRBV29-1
CSVGGLGGELFF
TGCAGCGTTGGGGGCCTGGGCGGGGAGCTGTTTTTT
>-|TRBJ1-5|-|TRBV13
CASSLGYSNQPQHF
TGTGCCAGCAGCTTAGGGTATAGCAATCAGCCCCAGCATTTT
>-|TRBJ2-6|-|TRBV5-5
CASSLGQGGPSGANVLTF
TGTGCCAGCAGCTTGGGGCAGGGGGGCCCCTCTGGGGCCAACGTCCTGACTTTC
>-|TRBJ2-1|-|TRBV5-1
CASSLVGPDYNEQFF
TGCGCCAGCAGCTTGGTTGGCCCAGATTACAATGAGCAGTTCTTC
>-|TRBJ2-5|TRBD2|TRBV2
CASSDQRGPQETQYF
TGTGCCAGCTCTGACCAGCGGGGGCCCCAAGAGACCCAGTACTTC
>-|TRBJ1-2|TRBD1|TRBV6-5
CASHGQGYNYGYTF
TGTGCCAGTCACGGACAGGGGTACAACTATGGCTACACCTTC
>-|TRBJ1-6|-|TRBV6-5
CASSYSGGKNSPLHF
TGTGCCAGCAGTTACTCTGGCGGCAAGAATTCACCCCTCCACTTT
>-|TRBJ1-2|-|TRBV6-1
CASSEARQGRGYTF
TGTGCCAGCAGTGAAGCGAGGCAGGGCCGGGGCTACACCTTC
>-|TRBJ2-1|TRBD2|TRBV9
CASSVVAGGYNEQFF
TGTGCCAGCAGCGTAGTGGCGGGGGGCTACAATGAGCAGTTCTTC
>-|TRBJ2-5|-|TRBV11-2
CAGGSGETQYF
TGTGCCGGTGGGTCGGGGGAGACCCAGTACTTC
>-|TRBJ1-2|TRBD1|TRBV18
CASSYDRDYGYTF
TGTGCCAGCTCATACGACAGGGACTATGGCTACACCTTC
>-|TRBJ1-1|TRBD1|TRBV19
CASTIGQGGLNTEAFF
TGTGCCAGTACCATCGGACAGGGGGGCCTGAACACTGAAGCTTTCTTT
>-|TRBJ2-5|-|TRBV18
CASSPSLNRETQYF
TGTGCCAGCTCACCTAGTTTAAACAGGGAGACCCAGTACTTC
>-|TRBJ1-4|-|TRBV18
CASSPPAGSANEKLFF
TGTGCCAGCTCACCGCCCGCCGGTAGCGCTAATGAAAAACTGTTTTTT
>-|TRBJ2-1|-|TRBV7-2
CASSPTGGLNEQFF
TGTGCCAGCAGTCCGACTGGGGGCTTGAATGAGCAGTTCTTC